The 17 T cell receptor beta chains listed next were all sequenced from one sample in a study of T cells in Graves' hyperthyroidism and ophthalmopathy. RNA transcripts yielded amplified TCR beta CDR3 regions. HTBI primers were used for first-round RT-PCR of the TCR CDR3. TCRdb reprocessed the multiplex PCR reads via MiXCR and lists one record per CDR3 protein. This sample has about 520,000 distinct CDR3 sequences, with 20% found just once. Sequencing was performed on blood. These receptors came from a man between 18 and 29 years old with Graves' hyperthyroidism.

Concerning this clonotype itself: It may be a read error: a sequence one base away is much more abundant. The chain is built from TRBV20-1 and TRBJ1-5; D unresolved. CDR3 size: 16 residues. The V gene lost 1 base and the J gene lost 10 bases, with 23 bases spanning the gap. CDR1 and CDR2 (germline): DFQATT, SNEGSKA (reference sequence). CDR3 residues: CSARVPMSGGPHPQHF. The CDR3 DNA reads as TGCAGTGCTAGAGTCCCGATGAGTGGCGGCCCTCATCCCCAGCATTTT.

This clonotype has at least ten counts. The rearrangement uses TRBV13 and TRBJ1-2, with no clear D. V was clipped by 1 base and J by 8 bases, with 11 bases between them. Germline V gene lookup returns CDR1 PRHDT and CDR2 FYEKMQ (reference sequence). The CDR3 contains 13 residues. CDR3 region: CASSLDGFEGYTF. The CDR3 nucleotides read TGTGCCAGCAGCTTAGACGGGTTCGAGGGCTACACCTTC.

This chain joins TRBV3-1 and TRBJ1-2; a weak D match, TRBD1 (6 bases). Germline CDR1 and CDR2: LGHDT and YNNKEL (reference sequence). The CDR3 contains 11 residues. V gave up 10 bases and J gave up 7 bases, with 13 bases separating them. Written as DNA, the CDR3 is TGTGCCACCGAGGCGGGGGCTGGCTACACCTTC. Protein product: CATEAGAGYTF.

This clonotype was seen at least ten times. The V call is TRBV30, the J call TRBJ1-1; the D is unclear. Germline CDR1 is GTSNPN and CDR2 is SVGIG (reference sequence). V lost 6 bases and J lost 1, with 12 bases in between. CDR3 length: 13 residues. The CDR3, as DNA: TGTGCCTGTTTTTTCGCGGAGAACACTGAAGCTTTCTTT. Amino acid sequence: CACFFAENTEAFF.

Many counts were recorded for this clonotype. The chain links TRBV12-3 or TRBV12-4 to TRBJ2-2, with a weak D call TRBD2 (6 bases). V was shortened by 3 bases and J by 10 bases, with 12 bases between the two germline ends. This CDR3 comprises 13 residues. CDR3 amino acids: CASSFQGGVELFF. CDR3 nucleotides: TGTGCCAGCAGTTTCCAGGGAGGCGTGGAGCTGTTTTTT.

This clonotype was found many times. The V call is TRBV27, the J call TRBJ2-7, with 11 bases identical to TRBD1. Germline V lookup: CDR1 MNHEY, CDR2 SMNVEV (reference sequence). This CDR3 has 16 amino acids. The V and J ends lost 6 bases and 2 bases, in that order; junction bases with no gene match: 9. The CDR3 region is CASRKRTGGDPYEQYF. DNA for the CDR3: TGTGCCAGCAGGAAGCGGACAGGGGGCGACCCCTACGAGCAGTACTTC.

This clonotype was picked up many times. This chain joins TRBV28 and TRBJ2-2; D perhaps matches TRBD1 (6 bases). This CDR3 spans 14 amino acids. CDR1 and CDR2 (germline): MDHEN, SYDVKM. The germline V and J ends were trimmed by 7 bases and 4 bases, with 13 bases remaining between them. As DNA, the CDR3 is TGTGCCAGCAACCCCATCAGGGGCACCGGGGAGCTGTTTTTT. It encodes CASNPIRGTGELFF.

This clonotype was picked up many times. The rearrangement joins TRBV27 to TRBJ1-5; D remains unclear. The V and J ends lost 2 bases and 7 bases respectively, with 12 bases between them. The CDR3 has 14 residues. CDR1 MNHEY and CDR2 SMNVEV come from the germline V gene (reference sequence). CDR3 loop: CASSLNPLKQPQHF. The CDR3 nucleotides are TGTGCCAGCAGTTTAAACCCCTTGAAACAGCCCCAGCATTTT.

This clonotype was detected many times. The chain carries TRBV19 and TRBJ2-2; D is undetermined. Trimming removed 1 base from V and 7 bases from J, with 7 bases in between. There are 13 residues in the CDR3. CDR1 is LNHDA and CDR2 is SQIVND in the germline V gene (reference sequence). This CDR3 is CASSIAASGELFF. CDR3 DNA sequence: TGTGCCAGTAGTATAGCGGCTAGCGGGGAGCTGTTTTTT.

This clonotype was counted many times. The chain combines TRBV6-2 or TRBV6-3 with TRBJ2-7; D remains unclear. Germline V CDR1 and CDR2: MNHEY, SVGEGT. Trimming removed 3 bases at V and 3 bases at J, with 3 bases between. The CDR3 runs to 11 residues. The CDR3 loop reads CASSYIYEQYF. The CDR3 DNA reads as TGTGCCAGCAGTTATATCTACGAGCAGTACTTC.

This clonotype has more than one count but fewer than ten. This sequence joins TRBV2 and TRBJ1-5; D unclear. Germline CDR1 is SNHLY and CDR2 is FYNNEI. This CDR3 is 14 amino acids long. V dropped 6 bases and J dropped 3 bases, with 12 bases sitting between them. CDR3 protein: CASSDTSDNQPQHF. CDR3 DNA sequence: TGTGCCAGCAGCGATACATCTGACAATCAGCCCCAGCATTTT.

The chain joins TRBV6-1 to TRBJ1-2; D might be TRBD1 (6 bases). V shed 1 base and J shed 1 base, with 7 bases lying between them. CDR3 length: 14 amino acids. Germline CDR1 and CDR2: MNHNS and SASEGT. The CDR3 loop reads CASSEGTVNYGYTF. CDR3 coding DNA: TGTGCCAGCAGTGAAGGGACAGTTAACTATGGCTACACCTTC.

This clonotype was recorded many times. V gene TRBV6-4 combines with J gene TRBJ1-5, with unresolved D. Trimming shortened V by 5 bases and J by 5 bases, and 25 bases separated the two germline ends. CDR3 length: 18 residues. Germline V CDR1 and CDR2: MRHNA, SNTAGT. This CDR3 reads CASSPPGWEQRADQPQHF. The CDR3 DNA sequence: TGTGCCAGCAGTCCGCCTGGATGGGAGCAAAGGGCCGATCAGCCCCAGCATTTT.

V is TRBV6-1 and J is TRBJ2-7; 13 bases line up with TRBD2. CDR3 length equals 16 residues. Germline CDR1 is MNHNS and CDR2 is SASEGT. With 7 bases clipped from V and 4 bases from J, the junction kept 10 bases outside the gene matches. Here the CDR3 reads CASTPRWTSGSYEQYF. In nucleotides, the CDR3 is TGTGCCAGCACTCCCCGTTGGACTAGCGGGAGTTACGAGCAGTACTTC.

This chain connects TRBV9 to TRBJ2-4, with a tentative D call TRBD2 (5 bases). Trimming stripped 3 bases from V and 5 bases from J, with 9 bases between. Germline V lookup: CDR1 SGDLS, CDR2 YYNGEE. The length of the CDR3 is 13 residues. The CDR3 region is CASSAPRENIQYF. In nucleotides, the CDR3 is TGTGCCAGCAGCGCGCCGAGGGAAAACATTCAGTACTTC.

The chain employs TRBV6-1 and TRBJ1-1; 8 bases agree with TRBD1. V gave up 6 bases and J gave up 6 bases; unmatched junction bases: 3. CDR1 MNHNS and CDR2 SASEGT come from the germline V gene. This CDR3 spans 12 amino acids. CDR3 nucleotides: TGTGCCAGCAGCCCCAGGGGGCCTGAAGCTTTCTTT. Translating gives CASSPRGPEAFF.

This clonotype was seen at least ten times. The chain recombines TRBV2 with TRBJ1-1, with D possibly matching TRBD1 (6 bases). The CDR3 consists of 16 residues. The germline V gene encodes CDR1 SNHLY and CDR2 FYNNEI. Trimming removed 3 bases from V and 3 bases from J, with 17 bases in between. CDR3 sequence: CASSDSETGADTEAFF. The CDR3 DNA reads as TGTGCCAGCAGTGACTCAGAGACGGGGGCCGACACTGAAGCTTTCTTT.